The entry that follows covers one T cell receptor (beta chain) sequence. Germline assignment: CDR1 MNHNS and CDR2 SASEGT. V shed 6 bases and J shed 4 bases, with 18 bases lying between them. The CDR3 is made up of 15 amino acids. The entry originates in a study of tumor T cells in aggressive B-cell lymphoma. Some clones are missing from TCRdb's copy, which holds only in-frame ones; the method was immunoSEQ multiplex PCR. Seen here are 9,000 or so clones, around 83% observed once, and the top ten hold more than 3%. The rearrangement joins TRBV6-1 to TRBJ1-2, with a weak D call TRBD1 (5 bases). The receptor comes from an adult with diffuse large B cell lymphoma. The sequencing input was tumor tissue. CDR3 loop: CASRGVSGISYGYTF. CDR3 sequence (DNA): TGTGCCAGCAGGGGTGTTTCAGGGATCAGCTATGGCTACACCTTC.